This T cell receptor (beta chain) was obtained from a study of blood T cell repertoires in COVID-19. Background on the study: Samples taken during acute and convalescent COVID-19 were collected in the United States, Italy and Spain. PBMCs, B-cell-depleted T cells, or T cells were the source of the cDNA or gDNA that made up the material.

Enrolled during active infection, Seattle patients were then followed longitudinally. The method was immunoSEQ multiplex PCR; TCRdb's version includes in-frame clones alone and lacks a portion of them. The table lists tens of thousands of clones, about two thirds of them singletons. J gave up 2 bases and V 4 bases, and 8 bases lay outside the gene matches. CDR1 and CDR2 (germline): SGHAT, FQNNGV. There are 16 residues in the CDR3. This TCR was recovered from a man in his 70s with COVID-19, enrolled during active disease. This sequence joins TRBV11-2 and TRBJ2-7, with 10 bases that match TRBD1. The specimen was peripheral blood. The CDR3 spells CASSSRDRGPTYEQYF. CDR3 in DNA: TGTGCCAGCAGCTCCCGGGACAGGGGTCCCACCTACGAGCAGTACTTC.